This T cell receptor (beta chain) was found in a study of a mutant IDH1 vaccine in newly diagnosed glioma. Time point denoted: week 11, during vaccination. One vaccine dose held 300 ug of mutant IDH1 20-mer peptide and came with topical imiquimod. To note about this clone: No antigen is known for it.

Generated by immunoSEQ multiplex PCR, the TCRdb table keeps only in-frame clones and is missing some. The sample lists roughly 130,000 clones, just under 80% occurring once. The V end lost 0 bases, the J end lost 3 bases, and 11 bases lay between the germline ends. Germline V gene sequence: CDR1 LGHNA, CDR2 YNFKEQ. This CDR3 spans 15 amino acids. This clonotype was sampled from a man in his forties with glioma. The chain carries TRBV4-2 and TRBJ1-2, with unresolved D. Sequencing used PBMCs, obtained from a glioma patient whose treatment included an IDH1 peptide vaccine. CDR3 coding DNA: TGTGCCAGCAGCCAAGAGGAGGCAGCCGACTATGGCTACACCTTC. Residues: CASSQEEAADYGYTF.